There are a few counts of the clone carrying this TCR beta chain. What it recognizes is unknown. The data are from a study of cytomegalovirus exposure and HLA in healthy donors. Study results and caveats: The authors considered a cluster of highly shared sequence variants likely to be a sequencing artifact. By a later analysis, the bulk of CMV-associated TCR beta chains appeared HLA-restricted. In vitro confirmation showed a few CMV-associated chains to be CMV antigen specific.

PCR amplification relied on 60 Vbeta primers (plus 13 Jbeta primers). In the authors' methods: Later analysis identified 88 million or so unique TCR beta chains, around 10 million shared. Profiled with immunoSEQ multiplex PCR; TCRdb holds only in-frame clones, not every one. V, J and clone size reflect that table, while D and trimming were determined from the DNA. The table shows some 140,000 clones, with under 85% occurring only once. Germline assignment: CDR1 MNHNY and CDR2 SVGAGI (reference sequence). The CDR3 length is 16 residues. After removal of 6 bases from V and 0 bases from J, the junction contained 10 bases not matched to a gene.

The TCR originated in a man aged 25-45 years in good health and CMV-seronegative. The chain carries TRBV6-6 and TRBJ2-7, with 8 nucleotides matching TRBD1. Sequencing input: PBMCs. The CDR3 nucleotides are TGTGCCAGCAGAAACGCCGGACAGGGCGACTCCTACGAGCAGTACTTC. Protein product: CASRNAGQGDSYEQYF.